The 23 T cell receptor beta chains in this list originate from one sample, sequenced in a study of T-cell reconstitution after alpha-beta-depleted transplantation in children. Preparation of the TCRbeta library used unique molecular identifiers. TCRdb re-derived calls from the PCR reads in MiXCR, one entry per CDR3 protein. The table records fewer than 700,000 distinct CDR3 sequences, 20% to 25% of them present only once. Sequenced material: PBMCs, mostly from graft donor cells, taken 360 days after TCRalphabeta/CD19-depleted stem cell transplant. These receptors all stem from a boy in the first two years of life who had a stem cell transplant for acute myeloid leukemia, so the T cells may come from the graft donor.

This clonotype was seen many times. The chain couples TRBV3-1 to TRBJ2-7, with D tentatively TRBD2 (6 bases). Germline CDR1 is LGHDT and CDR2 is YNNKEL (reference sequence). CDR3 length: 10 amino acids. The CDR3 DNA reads TGTGCCAGCAGCCAAGATGAGCGGGCTGTC. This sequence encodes CASSQDERAV.

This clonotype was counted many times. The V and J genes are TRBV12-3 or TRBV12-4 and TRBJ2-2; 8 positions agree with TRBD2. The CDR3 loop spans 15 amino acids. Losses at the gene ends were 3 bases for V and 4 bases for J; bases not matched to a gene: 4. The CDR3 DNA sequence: TGTGCCAGCAGTTTTGCGGGGGGTGTCACCGGGGAGCTGTTTTTT. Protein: CASSFAGGVTGELFF.

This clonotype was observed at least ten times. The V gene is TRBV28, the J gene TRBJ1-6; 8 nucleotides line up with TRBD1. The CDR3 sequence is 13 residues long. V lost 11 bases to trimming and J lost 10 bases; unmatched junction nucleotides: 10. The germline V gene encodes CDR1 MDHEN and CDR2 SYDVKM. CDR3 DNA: TGTGCCGCCCGAGGACAGGGTGGGTCACCCCTCCACTTT. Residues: CAARGQGGSPLHF. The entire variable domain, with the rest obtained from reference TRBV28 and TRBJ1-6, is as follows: DVKVTQSSRYLVKRTGEKVFLECVQDMDHENMFWYRQDPGLGLRLIYFSYDVKMKEKGDIPEGYSVSREKKERFSLILESASTNQTSMYLCAARGQGGSPLHFGNGTRLTVT.

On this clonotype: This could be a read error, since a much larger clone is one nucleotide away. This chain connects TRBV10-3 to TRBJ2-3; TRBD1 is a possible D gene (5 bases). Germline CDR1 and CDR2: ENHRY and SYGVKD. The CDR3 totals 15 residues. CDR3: CAISEFDSSTDTQFF. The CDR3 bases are TGTGCCATCAGTGAGTTTGACAGTAGCACAGATACGCAGTTTTTT.

This CDR3 reads CASSPTETGVNTEAFF. The CDR3 nucleotides read TGTGCCAGCAGCCCAACCGAGACAGGGGTGAACACTGAAGCTTTCTTT. This chain connects TRBV11-1 to TRBJ1-1; 8 positions match TRBD1. Germline loops: CDR1 SGHAT, CDR2 FQDESV (reference sequence). CDR3 size: 16 residues. The ends lost 5 bases at V and 0 bases at J; junction bases unmatched: 8.

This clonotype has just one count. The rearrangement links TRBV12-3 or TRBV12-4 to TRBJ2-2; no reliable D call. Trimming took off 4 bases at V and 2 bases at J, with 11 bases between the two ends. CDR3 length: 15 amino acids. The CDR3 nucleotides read TGTGCCAGCAGTTATTCTGGGCGAAACACCGGGGAGCTGTTTTTT. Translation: CASSYSGRNTGELFF.

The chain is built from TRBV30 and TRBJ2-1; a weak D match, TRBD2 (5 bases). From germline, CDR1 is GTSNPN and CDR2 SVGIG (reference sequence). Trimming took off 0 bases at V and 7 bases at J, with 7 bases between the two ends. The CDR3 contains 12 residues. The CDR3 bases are TGTGCCTGGAGTGTACTAGGGAATGAGCAGTTCTTC. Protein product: CAWSVLGNEQFF.

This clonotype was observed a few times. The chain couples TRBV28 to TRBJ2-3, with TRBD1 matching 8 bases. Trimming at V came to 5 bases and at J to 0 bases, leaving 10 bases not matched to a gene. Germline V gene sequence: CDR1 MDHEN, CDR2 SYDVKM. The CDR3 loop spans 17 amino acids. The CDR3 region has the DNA TGTGCCAGCAGTCTAACCGGACAGGGAACTAGCACAGATACGCAGTATTTT. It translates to CASSLTGQGTSTDTQYF.

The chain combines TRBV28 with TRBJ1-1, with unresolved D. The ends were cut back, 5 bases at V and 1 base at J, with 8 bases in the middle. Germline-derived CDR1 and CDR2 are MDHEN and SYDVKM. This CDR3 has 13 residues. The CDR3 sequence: CASSAHPNTEAFF. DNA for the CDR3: TGTGCCAGCAGTGCACACCCGAACACTGAAGCTTTCTTT. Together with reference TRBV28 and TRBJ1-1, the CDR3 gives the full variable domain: DVKVTQSSRYLVKRTGEKVFLECVQDMDHENMFWYRQDPGLGLRLIYFSYDVKMKEKGDIPEGYSVSREKKERFSLILESASTNQTSMYLCASSAHPNTEAFFGQGTRLTVV.

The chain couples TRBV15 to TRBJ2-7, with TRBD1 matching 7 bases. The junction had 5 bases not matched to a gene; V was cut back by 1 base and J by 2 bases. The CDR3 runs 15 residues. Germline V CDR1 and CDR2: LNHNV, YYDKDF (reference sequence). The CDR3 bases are TGTGCCACCAGCAGAGGACAGGGATTGCCCTACGAGCAGTACTTC. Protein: CATSRGQGLPYEQYF.

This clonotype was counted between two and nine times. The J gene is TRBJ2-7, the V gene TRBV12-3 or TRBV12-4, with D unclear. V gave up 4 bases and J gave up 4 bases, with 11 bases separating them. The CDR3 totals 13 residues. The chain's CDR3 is CASSSQPIYEQYF. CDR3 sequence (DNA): TGTGCCAGCAGTTCGCAACCTATATACGAGCAGTACTTC.

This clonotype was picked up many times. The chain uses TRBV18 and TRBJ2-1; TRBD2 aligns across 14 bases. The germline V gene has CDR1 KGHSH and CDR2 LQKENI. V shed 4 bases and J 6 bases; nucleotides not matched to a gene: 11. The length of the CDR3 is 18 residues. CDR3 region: CASSRPGTSGGASNEQFF. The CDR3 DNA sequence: TGTGCCAGCTCACGACCCGGGACTAGCGGGGGTGCGAGCAATGAGCAGTTCTTC.

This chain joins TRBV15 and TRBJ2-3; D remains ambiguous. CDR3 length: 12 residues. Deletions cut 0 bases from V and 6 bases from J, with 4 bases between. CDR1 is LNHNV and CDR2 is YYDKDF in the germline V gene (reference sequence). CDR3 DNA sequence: TGTGCCACCAGCAGAGAGTGGGATACGCAGTATTTT. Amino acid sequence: CATSREWDTQYF.

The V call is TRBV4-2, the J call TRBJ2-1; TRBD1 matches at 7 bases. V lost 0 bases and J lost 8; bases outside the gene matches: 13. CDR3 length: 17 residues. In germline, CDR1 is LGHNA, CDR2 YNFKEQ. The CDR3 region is CASSQDMGTGVGDEQFF. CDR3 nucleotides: TGTGCCAGCAGCCAAGATATGGGAACAGGGGTGGGAGATGAGCAGTTCTTC.

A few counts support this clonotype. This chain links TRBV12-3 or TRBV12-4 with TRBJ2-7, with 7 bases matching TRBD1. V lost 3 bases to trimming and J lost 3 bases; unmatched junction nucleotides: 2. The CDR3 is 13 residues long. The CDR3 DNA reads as TGTGCCAGCAGTTTCAACAGGGGCTACGAGCAGTACTTC. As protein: CASSFNRGYEQYF.

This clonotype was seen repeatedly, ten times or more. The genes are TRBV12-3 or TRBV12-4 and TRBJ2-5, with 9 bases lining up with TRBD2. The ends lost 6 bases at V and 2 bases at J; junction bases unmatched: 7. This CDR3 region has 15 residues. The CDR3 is CASSHLAGAQETQYF. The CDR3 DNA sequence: TGTGCCAGCAGCCACTTAGCGGGGGCTCAAGAGACCCAGTACTTC.

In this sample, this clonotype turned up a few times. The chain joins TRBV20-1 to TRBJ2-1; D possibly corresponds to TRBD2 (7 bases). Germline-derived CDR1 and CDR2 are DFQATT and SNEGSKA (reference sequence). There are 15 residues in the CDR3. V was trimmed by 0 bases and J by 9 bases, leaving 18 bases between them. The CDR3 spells CSARDGRGQRGEQFF. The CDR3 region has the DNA TGCAGTGCTAGAGATGGTCGGGGGCAGCGGGGTGAGCAGTTCTTC.

In DNA form, the CDR3 reads TGTGCCAGCAGACATAGCGGGGGGTCCCCTGGGGAGCAGTACTTC. It specifies CASRHSGGSPGEQYF. The chain recombines TRBV27 with TRBJ2-7, with TRBD2 matching over 10 bases. The V gene end was trimmed by 6 bases and the J gene end by 7 bases; junction bases not matched to a gene: 12. Germline CDR1 MNHEY, CDR2 SMNVEV (reference sequence). The CDR3 sequence is 15 residues long.

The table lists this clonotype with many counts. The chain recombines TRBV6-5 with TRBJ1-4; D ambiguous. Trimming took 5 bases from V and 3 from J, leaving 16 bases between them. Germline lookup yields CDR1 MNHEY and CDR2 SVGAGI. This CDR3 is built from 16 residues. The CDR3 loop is CASSTAGRNPNEKLFF. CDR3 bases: TGTGCCAGCAGTACAGCCGGGAGAAACCCTAATGAAAAACTGTTTTTT.

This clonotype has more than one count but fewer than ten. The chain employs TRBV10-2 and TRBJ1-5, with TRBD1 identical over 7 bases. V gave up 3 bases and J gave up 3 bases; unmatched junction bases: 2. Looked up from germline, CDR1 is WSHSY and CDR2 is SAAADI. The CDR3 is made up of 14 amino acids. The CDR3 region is CASSDGQDNQPQHF. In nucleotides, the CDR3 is TGCGCCAGCAGTGATGGACAGGACAATCAGCCCCAGCATTTT.

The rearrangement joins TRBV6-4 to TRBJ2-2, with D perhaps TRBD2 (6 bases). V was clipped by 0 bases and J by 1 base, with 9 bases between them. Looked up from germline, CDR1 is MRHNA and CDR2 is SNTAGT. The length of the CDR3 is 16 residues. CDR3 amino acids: CASSDSTGGNTGELFF. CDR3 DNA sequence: TGTGCCAGCAGTGACTCGACCGGGGGGAACACCGGGGAGCTGTTTTTT.

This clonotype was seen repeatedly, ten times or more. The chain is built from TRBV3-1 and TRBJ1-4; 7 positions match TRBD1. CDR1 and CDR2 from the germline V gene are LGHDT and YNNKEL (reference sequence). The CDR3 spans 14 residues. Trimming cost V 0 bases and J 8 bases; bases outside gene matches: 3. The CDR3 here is CASSQDHRGEKLFF. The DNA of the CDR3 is TGTGCCAGCAGCCAAGATCACAGGGGCGAAAAACTGTTTTTT.

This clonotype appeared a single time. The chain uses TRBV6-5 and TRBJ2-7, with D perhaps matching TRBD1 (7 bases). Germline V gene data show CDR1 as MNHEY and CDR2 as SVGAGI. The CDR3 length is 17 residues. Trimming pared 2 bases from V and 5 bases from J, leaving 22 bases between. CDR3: CASSYAGQLTSSDEQYF. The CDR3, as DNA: TGTGCCAGCAGTTACGCGGGACAGTTGACCTCTTCGGACGAGCAGTACTTC.